Detailed here is one TCR beta chain. Produced via immunoSEQ multiplex PCR; TCRdb's table is partial and in-frame only. The sample lists roughly 200,000 clones, more than 75% occurring once. The data originate from a study of blood T cell repertoires in COVID-19. CDR3 length equals 17 residues. Germline CDR1 KGHDR, CDR2 SFDVKD. J gave up 7 bases and V 5 bases, and 13 bases lay outside the gene matches. Sequencing was performed on PBMCs or T cells enriched from blood (not recorded which). The J gene is TRBJ1-5, the V gene TRBV24-1; 10 nucleotides agree with TRBD1. This sequence was found in a man aged 40-49 years with acute COVID-19. The CDR3 is CATSGVTGTGAGQPQHF. The CDR3 DNA sequence: TGTGCCACCAGTGGCGTTACCGGGACAGGGGCCGGACAGCCCCAGCATTTT.